The 3 T cell receptor beta chains below all came from one sample that was sequenced in a study of blood T cell repertoires in COVID-19. Libraries were prepared by immunoSEQ multiplex PCR; TCRdb keeps only in-frame clonotypes and omits some of them. The profile covers fewer than 300,000 clones, with 75% to 95% appearing a single time and 0.95% to 1.3% taken by the ten largest. Sequenced sample: PBMCs or T cells enriched from blood (not recorded which). The source is a woman aged 30 to 39 who had recovered from COVID-19.

V and J are TRBV4-2 and TRBJ2-2; TRBD1 matches 9 bases. V was pared by 4 bases and J by 0 bases, with 9 bases of the junction left unmatched. This CDR3 has 18 amino acids. Germline V gene lookup returns CDR1 LGHNA and CDR2 YNFKEQ. CDR3 bases: TGTGCCAGCAGCCTCCCTTCCGGGACAGGGACGAACACCGGGGAGCTGTTTTTT. Its translation is CASSLPSGTGTNTGELFF.

The rearrangement joins TRBV15 to TRBJ2-7; 11 bases match TRBD2. The CDR3 is 15 amino acids. Per germline, CDR1 LNHNV and CDR2 YYDKDF (reference sequence). The V gene end was trimmed by 8 bases and the J gene end by 5 bases; junction bases not matched to a gene: 11. The chain's CDR3 is CATHRSSGRVNEQYF. CDR3 nucleotide sequence: TGTGCCACCCACCGGAGTAGCGGGAGGGTTAACGAGCAGTACTTC.

The CDR3 DNA is TGTGCCAGCAGCTTAGATCAGGGAAGAGGCTACACCTTC. Protein product: CASSLDQGRGYTF. The chain joins TRBV11-2 to TRBJ1-2, with D tentatively TRBD1 (5 bases). The CDR3 covers 13 residues. The V gene lost 0 bases and the J gene lost 8 bases, with 10 bases spanning the gap. The V gene's germline CDR1 is SGHAT and CDR2 FQNNGV.